Only a few counts were recorded for the clone carrying this T cell receptor (beta chain). Antigen: not known. This record belongs to a study of cytomegalovirus exposure and HLA in healthy donors. Regarding the study as a whole: Upon later analysis, HLA-associated TCR beta chains proved more clonally expanded than other, equally common chains.

There are 15 residues in the CDR3. Germline CDR1 is SGHNT and CDR2 is YENEEA. V was cut by 0 bases and J by 3 bases, with 12 bases left in between. Researchers ran the PCR with 60 Vbeta and 13 Jbeta primers. TCRdb's copy holds only in-frame clones and misses some; the assay was immunoSEQ multiplex PCR. Of 35,000 to 50,000 clones in the sample, roughly 51% are singletons; the top ten hold around 5.8%. The V call is TRBV11-3, the J call TRBJ2-7; D perhaps matches TRBD1 (5 bases). The origin of this receptor is a man aged 60 to 75 in good health and CMV-seronegative. The sample taken for sequencing was PBMCs. The CDR3 region has the DNA TGTGCCAGCAGCTTAGATTCCCAGGGATTCTACGAGCAGTACTTC. This sequence encodes CASSLDSQGFYEQYF.